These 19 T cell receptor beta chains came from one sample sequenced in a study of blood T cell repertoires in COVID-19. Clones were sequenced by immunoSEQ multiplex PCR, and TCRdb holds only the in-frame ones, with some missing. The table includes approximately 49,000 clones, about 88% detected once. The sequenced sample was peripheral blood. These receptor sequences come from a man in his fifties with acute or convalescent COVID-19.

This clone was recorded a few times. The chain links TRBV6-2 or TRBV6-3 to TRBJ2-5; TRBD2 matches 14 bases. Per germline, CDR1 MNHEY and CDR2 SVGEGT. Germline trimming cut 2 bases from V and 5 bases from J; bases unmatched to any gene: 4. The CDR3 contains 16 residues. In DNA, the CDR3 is TGTGCCAGCAGTTACGGACTAGCGGGAGGAACGGAGACCCAGTACTTC. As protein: CASSYGLAGGTETQYF.

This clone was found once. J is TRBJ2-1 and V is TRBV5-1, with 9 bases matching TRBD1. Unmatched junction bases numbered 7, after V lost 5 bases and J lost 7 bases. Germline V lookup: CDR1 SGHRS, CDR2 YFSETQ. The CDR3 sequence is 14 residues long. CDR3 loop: CASRVQGAENEQFF. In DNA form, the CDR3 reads TGCGCCAGCAGAGTACAGGGGGCAGAAAATGAGCAGTTCTTC. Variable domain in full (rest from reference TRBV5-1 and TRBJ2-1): KAGVTQTPRYLIKTRGQQVTLSCSPISGHRSVSWYQQTPGQGLQFLFEYFSETQRNKGNFPGRFSGRQFSNSRSEMNVSTLELGDSALYLCASRVQGAENEQFFGPGTRLTVL.

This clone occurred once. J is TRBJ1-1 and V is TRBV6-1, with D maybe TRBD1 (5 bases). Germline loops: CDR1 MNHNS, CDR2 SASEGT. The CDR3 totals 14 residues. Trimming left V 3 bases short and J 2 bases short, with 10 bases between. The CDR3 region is CASSDRALNTEAFF. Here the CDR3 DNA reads TGTGCCAGCAGTGACAGGGCCCTTAACACTGAAGCTTTCTTT.

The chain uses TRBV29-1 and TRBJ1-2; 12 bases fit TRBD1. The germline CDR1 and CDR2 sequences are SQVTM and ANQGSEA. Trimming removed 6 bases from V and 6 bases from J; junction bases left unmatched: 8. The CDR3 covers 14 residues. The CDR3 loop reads CSVVGTGGLDGYTF. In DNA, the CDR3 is TGCAGCGTGGTCGGGACAGGGGGCCTGGATGGCTACACCTTC.

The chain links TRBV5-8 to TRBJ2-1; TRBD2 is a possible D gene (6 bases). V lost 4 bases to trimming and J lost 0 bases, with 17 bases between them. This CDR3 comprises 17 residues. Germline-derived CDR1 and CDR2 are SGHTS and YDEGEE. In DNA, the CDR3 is TGTGCCAGCAGCCAGTGGGGTGGAGGGGCCTCCTACAATGAGCAGTTCTTC. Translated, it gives CASSQWGGGASYNEQFF.

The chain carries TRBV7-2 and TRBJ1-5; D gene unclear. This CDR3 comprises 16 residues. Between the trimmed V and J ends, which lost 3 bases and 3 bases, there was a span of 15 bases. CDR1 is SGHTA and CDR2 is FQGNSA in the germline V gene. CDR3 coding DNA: TGTGCCAGCAGCTTTCTTGCAGGCGCCTTCAATCAGCCCCAGCATTTT. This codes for CASSFLAGAFNQPQHF.

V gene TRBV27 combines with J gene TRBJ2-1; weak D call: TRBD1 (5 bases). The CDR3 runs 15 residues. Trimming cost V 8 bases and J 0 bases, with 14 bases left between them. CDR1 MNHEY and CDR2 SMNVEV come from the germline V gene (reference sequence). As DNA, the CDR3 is TGTGCCAGCTCCCTCAGGGAAAGCTCCTACAATGAGCAGTTCTTC. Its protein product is CASSLRESSYNEQFF.

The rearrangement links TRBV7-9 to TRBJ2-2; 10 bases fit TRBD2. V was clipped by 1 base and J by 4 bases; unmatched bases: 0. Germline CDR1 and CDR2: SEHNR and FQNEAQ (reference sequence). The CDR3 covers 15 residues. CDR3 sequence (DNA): TGTGCCAGCAGCTTAGGACTAGCGGGCACCGGGGAGCTGTTTTTT. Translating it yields CASSLGLAGTGELFF.

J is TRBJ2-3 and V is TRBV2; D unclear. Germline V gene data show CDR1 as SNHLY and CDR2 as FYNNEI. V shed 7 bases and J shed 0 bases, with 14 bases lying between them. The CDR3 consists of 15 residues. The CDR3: CASKSRISSTDTQYF. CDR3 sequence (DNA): TGTGCCAGCAAATCGAGGATTTCTAGCACAGATACGCAGTATTTT.

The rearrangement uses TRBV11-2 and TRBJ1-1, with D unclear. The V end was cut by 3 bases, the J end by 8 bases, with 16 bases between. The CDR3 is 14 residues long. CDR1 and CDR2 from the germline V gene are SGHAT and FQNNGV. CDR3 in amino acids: CASSFRLGEAEAFF. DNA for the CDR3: TGTGCCAGCAGCTTCCGGCTGGGAGAGGCAGAAGCTTTCTTT.

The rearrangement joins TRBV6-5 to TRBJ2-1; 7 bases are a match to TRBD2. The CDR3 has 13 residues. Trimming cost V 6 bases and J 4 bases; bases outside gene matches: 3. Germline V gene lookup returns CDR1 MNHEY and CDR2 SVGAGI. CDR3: CASRLAQYNEQFF. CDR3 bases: TGTGCCAGCAGACTAGCGCAATACAATGAGCAGTTCTTC.

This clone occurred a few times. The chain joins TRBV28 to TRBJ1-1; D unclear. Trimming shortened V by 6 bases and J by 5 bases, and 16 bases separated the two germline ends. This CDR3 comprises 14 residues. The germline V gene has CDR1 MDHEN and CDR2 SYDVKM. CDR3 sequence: CASSHWWEETEAFF. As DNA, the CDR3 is TGTGCCAGCAGCCATTGGTGGGAGGAGACTGAAGCTTTCTTT.

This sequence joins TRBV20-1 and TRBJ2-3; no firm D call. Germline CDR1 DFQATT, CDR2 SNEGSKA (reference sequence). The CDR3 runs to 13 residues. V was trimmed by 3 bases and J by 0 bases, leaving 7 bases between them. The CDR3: CSASLESTDTQYF. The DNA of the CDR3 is TGCAGTGCTAGTCTAGAGAGCACAGATACGCAGTATTTT.

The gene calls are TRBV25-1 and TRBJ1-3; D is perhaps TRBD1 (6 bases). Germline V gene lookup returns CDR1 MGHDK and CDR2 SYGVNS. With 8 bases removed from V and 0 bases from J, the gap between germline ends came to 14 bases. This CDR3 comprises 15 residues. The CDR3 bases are TGTGCCAGCGCTGTGGGGGCCCCCTCTGGAAACACCATATATTTT. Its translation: CASAVGAPSGNTIYF.

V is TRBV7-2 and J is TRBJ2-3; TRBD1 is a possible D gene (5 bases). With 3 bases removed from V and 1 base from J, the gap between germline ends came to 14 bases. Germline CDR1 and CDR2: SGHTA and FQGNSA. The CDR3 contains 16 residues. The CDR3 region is CASSFRQWGGTDTQYF. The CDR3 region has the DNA TGTGCCAGCAGCTTTAGACAGTGGGGTGGCACAGATACGCAGTATTTT.

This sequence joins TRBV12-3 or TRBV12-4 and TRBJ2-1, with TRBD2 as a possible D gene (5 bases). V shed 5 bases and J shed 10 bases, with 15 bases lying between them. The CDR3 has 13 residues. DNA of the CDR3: TGTGCCAGCAGTCCCCGTACTAGTTCCGAGCAGTTCTTC. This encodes CASSPRTSSEQFF.

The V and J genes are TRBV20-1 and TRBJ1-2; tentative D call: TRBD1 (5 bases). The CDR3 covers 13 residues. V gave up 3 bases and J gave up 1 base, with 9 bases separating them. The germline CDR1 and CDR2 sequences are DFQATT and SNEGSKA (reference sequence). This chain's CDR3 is CSASPTDNYGYTF. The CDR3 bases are TGCAGTGCTAGTCCGACAGATAACTATGGCTACACCTTC.

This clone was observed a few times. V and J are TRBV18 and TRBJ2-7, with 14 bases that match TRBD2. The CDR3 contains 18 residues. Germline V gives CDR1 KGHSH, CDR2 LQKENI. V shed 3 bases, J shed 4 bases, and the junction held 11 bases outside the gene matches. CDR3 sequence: CASSPPTSGGDIWYEQYF. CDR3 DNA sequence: TGTGCCAGCTCACCCCCGACTAGCGGGGGGGATATATGGTACGAGCAGTACTTC.

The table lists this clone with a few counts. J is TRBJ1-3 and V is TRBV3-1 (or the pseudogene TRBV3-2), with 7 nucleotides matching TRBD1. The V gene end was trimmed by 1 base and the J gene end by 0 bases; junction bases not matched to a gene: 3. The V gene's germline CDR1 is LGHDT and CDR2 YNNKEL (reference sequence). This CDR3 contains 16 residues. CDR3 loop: CASSQGGQTSGNTIYF. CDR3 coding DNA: TGTGCCAGCAGCCAAGGGGGACAGACCTCTGGAAACACCATATATTTT.